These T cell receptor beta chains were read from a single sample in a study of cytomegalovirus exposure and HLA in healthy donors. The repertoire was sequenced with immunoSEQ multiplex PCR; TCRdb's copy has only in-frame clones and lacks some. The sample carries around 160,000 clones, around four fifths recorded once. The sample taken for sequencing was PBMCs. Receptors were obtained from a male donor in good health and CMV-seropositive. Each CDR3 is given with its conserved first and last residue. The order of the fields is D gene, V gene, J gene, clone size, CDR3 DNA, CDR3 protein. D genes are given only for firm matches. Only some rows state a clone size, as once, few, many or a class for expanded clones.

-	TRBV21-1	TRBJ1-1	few	TGTGCCAGCAGCGTCCACTACAGGGGGCGGCGGACTGAAGCTTTCTTT	CASSVHYRGRRTEAFF
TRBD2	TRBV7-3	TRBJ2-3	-	TGTGCCAGCAGCTTAACTGGGGGGGGCACAGATACGCAGTATTTT	CASSLTGGGTDTQYF
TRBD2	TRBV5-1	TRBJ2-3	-	TGCGCCAGCAGCTTGGCCGGCGCGGGGGGCACAGATACGCAGTATTTT	CASSLAGAGGTDTQYF
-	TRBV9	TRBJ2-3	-	TGTGCCAGCAGCGTAGTCTCTGGCACAGATACGCAGTATTTT	CASSVVSGTDTQYF
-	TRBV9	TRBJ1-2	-	TGTGCCAGCAGCGTAGGGGGTTTAGGAGGTAGCTACACCTTC	CASSVGGLGGSYTF
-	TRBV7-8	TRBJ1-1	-	TGTGCCAGCAGCTTATCGGGGGGGAGAGCCACTGAAGCTTTCTTT	CASSLSGGRATEAFF
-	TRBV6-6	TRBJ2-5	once	TGTGCCAGCAGCATGACAGGAGTTCAAGAGACCCAGTACTTC	CASSMTGVQETQYF
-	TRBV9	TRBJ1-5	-	TGTGCCAGCAGCGTTAGTCCGAGCAATCAGCCCCAGCATTTT	CASSVSPSNQPQHF
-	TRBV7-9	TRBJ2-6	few	TGTGCCAGCAGCTTTCGGGCTGGGGCCAACGTCCTGACTTTC	CASSFRAGANVLTF
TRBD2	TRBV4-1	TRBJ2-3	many	TGCGCCAGCAGCCAAGGAAGTTGGCTAGCGGACACAGATACGCAGTATTTT	CASSQGSWLADTDTQYF
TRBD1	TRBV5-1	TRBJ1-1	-	TGCGCCAGCAGCTCCTCAACCGGGACAGGGGTGACTGAAGCTTTCTTT	CASSSSTGTGVTEAFF
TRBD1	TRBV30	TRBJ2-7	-	TGTGCCTGGACCTGGGACAGGGGCTACGAGCAGTACTTC	CAWTWDRGYEQYF
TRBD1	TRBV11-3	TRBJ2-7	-	TGTGCCAGCAGCTTACATCCGGGACAGGGTTACGAGCAGTACTTC	CASSLHPGQGYEQYF
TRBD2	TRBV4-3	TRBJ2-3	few	TGCGCCAGCAGCCAAGACGGTCTAGCGGGGAGCACAGATACGCAGTATTTT	CASSQDGLAGSTDTQYF
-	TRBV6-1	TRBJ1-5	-	TGTGCCAGCACAGGCAGGGTCGATGGCAATCAGCCCCAGCATTTT	CASTGRVDGNQPQHF
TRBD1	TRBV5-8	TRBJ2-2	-	TGTGCCAGCAGCCACTTTCCGGGACAGGGATCCGGGGAGCTGTTTTTT	CASSHFPGQGSGELFF
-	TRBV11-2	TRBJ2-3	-	TGTGCCAGCAAGGATTGGGGGGACCCCACAGATACGCAGTATTTT	CASKDWGDPTDTQYF
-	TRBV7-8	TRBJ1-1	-	TGTGCCAGCAGCCTGGACATCCGCACTGAAGCTTTCTTT	CASSLDIRTEAFF
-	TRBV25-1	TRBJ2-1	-	TGTGCCAGCAGTGAATCACGGGGGACGGGCTCCTACAATGAGCAGTTCTTC	CASSESRGTGSYNEQFF
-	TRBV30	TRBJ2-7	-	TGTGCCTGGAGCGGAGACGCGCTGAACGAGCAGTACTTC	CAWSGDALNEQYF
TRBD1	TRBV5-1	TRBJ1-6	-	TGCGCCAGCACTCGGGACAGGGAGTCACCCCTCCACTTT	CASTRDRESPLHF
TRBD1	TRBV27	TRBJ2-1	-	TGTGCCAGCAGTTACGGGACAGACTACGATGAGCAGTTCTTC	CASSYGTDYDEQFF
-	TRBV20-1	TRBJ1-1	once	TGCAGTGCCACTCCCGGGACTGAAGCTTTCTTT	CSATPGTEAFF
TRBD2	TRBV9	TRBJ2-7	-	TGTGCCAGCAGCCGAGCGGGGATGAGCTCCTACGAGCAGTACTTC	CASSRAGMSSYEQYF
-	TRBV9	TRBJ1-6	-	TGTGCCAGCAGCGTAGAACAGGGTAATTCACCCCTCCACTTT	CASSVEQGNSPLHF
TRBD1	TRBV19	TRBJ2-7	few	TGTGCCAGTAGGTCTCTTCAGGGACAGCACTACGAGCAGTACTTC	CASRSLQGQHYEQYF
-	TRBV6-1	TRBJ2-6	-	TGTGCCAGCAGTGAATGGCCAACTGGGGCCAACGTCCTGACTTTC	CASSEWPTGANVLTF
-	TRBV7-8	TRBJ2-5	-	TGTGCCAGCAGCCGATCCACGGAAGAGACCCAGTACTTC	CASSRSTEETQYF
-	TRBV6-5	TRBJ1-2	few	TGTGCCAGCGGACCAGGGGAATATGGCTACACCTTC	CASGPGEYGYTF
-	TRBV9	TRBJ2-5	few	TGTGCCAGCAGCGTAGCTCCAGTTCACCCCCAGTACTTC	CASSVAPVHPQYF
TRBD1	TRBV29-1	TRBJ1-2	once	TGCAGCGTTGGCTCCGGGACAGGACCCTTAGGCGGCTACACCTTC	CSVGSGTGPLGGYTF
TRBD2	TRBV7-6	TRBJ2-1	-	TGTGCCAGCAGCTTAGGACTAGCGGGGGTTTTCATTGAGCAGTTCTTC	CASSLGLAGVFIEQFF
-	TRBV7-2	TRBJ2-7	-	TGTGCCAGCAGCTTAGGTCACAGGAGCTACGAGCAGTACTTC	CASSLGHRSYEQYF
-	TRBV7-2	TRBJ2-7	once	TGTGCCAGCAGCTCAGAGCGGAGCTACGAGCAGTACTTC	CASSSERSYEQYF
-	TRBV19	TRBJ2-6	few	TGTGCCAGTAAACAGGAGGGCTTCTCTGGGGCCAACGTCCTGACTTTC	CASKQEGFSGANVLTF